The TCR beta chain described here comes from a study of brain T cells in children with intractable seizures. V trimming: 2 bases; J trimming: 1 base; junction bases outside the gene matches: 3. Germline CDR1 and CDR2: MNHEY and SVGAGI. CDR3 length: 15 amino acids. TCRdb keeps only in-frame clones here, not all; method: immunoSEQ multiplex PCR. The sample has 75,000 to 80,000 clones; about 92% are singletons. V and J are TRBV6-5 and TRBJ2-5; the match to TRBD2 covers 8 bases. This sequence was found in a boy less than two years old with tuberous sclerosis and intractable seizures. The specimen was peripheral blood, collected at surgery. CDR3 amino acids: CASSYRAGAQETQYF. CDR3 nucleotide sequence: TGTGCCAGCAGTTACAGAGCGGGGGCCCAAGAGACCCAGTACTTC.